This record concerns one T cell receptor (beta chain) sequence. The data stem from a study of blood T cell repertoires in COVID-19. Overall study context: PBMCs, B-cell-depleted T cells, or T cells provided the cDNA or gDNA that made up the material.

TCRdb's copy holds only in-frame clones and misses some; the assay was immunoSEQ multiplex PCR. The sample carries 120,000 or so clones, about 91% recorded once. The V gene's germline CDR1 is MNHEY and CDR2 SMNVEV (reference sequence). Trimming cost V 4 bases and J 0 bases; bases outside gene matches: 12. The CDR3 totals 18 residues. The chain has TRBV27 and TRBJ1-3, with 7 nucleotides matching TRBD1. Sequenced sample: peripheral blood. The sequence derives from a woman aged 45 to 65 with active or convalescent COVID-19. The CDR3 spells CASSSHRDSLFSGNTIYF. The CDR3 DNA sequence: TGTGCCAGCAGTTCACACCGGGACAGCCTTTTCTCTGGAAACACCATATATTTT.